This T cell receptor (beta chain) was documented in a study of cytotoxic CD8 clonotypes in ibrutinib-treated CLL. For the study at large: 24 partial and 2 complete responses; at median approximately 6 years, roughly 15 remitted, roughly 12 progressed.

The V end was cut by 5 bases, the J end by 0 bases, with 16 bases between. This CDR3 contains 16 residues. Germline V gene sequence: CDR1 SGHTA, CDR2 FQGNSA. TCRdb's copy holds only in-frame clones and misses some; the assay was immunoSEQ multiplex PCR. The data show fewer than 400,000 clones, over 55% seen once. This sequence joins TRBV7-2 and TRBJ1-1; D gene uncertain. Sequencing used PBMCs, obtained after 36 months of ibrutinib treatment. The source is a human donor with chronic lymphocytic leukemia. CDR3 DNA sequence: TGTGCCAGCAGCAACCGTGAAAAGGCCCTGAACACTGAAGCTTTCTTT. Translation gives CASSNREKALNTEAFF.